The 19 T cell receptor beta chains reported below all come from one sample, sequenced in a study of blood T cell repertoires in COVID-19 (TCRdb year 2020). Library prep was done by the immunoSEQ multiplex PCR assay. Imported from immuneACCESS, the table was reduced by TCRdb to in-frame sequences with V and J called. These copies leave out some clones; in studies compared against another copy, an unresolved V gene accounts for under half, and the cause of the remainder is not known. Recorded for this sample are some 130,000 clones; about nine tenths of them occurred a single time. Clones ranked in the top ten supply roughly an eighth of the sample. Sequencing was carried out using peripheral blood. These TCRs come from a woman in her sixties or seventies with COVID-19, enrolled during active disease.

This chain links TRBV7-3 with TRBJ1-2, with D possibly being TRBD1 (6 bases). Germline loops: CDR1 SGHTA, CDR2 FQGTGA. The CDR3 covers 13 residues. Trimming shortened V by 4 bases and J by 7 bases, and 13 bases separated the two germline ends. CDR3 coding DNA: TGTGCCAGCAGCTGGGGGCCAGGGAGTGGCTACACCTTC. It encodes CASSWGPGSGYTF.

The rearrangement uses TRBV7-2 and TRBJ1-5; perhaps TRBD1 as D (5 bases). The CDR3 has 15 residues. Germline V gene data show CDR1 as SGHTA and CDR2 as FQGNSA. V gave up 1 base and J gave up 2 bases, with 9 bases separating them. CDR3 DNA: TGTGCCAGCAGCTTAGTAATAGGGGGCAATCAGCCCCAGCATTTT. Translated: CASSLVIGGNQPQHF.

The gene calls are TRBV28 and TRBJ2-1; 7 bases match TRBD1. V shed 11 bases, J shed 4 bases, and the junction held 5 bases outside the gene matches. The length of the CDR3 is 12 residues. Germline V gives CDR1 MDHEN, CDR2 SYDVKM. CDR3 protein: CAAQGQYNEQFF. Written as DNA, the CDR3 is TGTGCCGCACAGGGACAGTACAATGAGCAGTTCTTC.

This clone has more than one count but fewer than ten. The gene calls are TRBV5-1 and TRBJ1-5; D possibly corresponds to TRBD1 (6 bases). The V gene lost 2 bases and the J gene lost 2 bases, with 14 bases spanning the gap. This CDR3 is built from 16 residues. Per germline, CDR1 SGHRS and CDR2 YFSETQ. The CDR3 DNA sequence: TGCGCCAGCAGCTTACACCCAGGGGATCGCAATCAGCCCCAGCATTTT. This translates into CASSLHPGDRNQPQHF.

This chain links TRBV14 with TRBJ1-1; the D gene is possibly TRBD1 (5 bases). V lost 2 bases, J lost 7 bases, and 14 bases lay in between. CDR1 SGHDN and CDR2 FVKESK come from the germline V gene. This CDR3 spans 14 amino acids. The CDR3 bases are TGTGCCAGCAGCCAACAGGGCCGGGTTAATGAAGCTTTCTTT. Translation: CASSQQGRVNEAFF.

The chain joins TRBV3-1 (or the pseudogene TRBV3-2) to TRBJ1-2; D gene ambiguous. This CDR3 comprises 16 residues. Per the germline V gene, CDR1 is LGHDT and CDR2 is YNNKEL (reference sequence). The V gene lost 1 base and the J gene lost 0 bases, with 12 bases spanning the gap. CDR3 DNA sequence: TGTGCCAGCAGCCAAGGCCTAGAAATACCTAACTATGGCTACACCTTC. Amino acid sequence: CASSQGLEIPNYGYTF.

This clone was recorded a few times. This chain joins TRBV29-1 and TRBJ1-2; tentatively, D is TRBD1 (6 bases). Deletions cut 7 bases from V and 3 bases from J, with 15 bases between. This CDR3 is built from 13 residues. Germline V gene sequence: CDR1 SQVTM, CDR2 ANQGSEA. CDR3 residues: CSGKTGFDYGYTF. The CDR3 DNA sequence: TGCAGCGGTAAAACAGGGTTCGACTATGGCTACACCTTC. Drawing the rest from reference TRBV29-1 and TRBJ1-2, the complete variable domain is SAVISQKPSRDICQRGTSLTIQCQVDSQVTMMFWYRQQPGQSLTLIATANQGSEATYESGFVIDKFPISRPNLTFSTLTVSNMSPEDSSIYLCSGKTGFDYGYTFGSGTRLTVV.

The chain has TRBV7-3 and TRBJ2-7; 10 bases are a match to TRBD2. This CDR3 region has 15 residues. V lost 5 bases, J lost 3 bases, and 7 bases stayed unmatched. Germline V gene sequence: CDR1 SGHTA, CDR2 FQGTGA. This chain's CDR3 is CASSATSGLGYEQYF. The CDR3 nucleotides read TGTGCCAGCAGCGCGACTAGCGGGCTGGGCTACGAGCAGTACTTC.

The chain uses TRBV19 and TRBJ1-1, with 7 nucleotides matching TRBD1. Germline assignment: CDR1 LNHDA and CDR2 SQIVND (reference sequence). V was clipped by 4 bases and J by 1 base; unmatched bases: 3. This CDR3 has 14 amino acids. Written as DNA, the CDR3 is TGTGCCAGTAGTACAGGGGGTGAGAACACTGAAGCTTTCTTT. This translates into CASSTGGENTEAFF.

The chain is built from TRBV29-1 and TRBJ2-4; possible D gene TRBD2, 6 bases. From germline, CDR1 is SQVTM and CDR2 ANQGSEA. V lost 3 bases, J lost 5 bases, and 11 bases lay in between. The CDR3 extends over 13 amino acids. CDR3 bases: TGCAGCGTTGAGGAGGGTAGACAAAACATTCAGTACTTC. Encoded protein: CSVEEGRQNIQYF. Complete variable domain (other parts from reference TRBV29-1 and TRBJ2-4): SAVISQKPSRDICQRGTSLTIQCQVDSQVTMMFWYRQQPGQSLTLIATANQGSEATYESGFVIDKFPISRPNLTFSTLTVSNMSPEDSSIYLCSVEEGRQNIQYFGAGTRLSVL.

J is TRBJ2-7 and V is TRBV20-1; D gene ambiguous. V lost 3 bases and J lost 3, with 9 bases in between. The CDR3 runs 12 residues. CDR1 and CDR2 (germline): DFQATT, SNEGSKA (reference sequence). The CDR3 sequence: CSASGLNYEQYF. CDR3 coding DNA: TGCAGTGCTAGTGGTCTAAACTACGAGCAGTACTTC.

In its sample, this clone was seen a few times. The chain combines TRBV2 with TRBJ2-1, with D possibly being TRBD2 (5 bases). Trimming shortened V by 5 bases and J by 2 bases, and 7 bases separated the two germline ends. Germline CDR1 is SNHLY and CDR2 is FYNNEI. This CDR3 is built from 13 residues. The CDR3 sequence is CASSPGTYNEQFF. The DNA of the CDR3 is TGTGCCAGCAGTCCCGGGACCTACAATGAGCAGTTCTTC.

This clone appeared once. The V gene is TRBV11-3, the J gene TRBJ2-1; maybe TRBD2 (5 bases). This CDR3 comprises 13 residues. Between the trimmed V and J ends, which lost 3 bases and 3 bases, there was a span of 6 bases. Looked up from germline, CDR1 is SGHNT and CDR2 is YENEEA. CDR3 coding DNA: TGTGCCAGCAGCTTCGGGGACTACAATGAGCAGTTCTTC. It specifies CASSFGDYNEQFF.

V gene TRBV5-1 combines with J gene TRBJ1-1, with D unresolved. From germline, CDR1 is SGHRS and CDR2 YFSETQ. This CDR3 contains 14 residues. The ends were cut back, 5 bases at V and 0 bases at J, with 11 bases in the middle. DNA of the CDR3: TGCGCCAGCAGTTGGCCAAACATGAACACTGAAGCTTTCTTT. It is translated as CASSWPNMNTEAFF.

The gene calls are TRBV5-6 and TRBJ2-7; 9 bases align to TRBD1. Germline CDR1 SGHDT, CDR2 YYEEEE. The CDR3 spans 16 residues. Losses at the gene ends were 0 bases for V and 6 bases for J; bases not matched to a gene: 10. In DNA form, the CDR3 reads TGTGCCAGCAGCTTGGATTCATGGGGACAGGGTCCCGAGCAGTACTTC. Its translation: CASSLDSWGQGPEQYF.

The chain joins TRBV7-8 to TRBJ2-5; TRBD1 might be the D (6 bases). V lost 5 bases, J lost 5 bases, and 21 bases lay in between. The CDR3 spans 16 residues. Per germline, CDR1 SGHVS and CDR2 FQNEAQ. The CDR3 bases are TGTGCCAGCAGCCCAACTAACGACAGGCCCGCCGAGACCCAGTACTTC. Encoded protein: CASSPTNDRPAETQYF. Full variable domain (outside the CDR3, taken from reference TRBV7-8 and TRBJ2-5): GAGVSQSPRYKVAKRGQDVALRCDPISGHVSLFWYQQALGQGPEFLTYFQNEAQLDKSGLPSDRFFAERPEGSVSTLKIQRTQQEDSAVYLCASSPTNDRPAETQYFGPGTRLLVL.

CDR3 in DNA: TGTGCCAGCAGCCTAGGGACACGGATCTATGGCTACACCTTC. Residues: CASSLGTRIYGYTF. The chain couples TRBV5-4 to TRBJ1-2; TRBD1 is a possible D gene (6 bases). V dropped 4 bases and J dropped 4 bases, with 14 bases sitting between them. CDR3 length equals 14 residues. CDR1 SGHNT and CDR2 YYREEE come from the germline V gene (reference sequence).

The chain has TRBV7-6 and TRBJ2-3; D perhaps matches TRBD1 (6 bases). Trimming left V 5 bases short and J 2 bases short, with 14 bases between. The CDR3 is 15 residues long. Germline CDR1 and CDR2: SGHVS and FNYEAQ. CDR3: CASSSARDTTDTQYF. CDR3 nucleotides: TGTGCCAGCAGCAGCGCTAGGGACACCACAGATACGCAGTATTTT.

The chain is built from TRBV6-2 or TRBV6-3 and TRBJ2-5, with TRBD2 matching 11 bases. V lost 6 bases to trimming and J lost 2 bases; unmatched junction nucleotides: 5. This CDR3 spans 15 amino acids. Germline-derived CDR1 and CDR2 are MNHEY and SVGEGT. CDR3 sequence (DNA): TGTGCCAGCAGCCGTACTAGCGGGGGACAAGAGACCCAGTACTTC. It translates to CASSRTSGGQETQYF.